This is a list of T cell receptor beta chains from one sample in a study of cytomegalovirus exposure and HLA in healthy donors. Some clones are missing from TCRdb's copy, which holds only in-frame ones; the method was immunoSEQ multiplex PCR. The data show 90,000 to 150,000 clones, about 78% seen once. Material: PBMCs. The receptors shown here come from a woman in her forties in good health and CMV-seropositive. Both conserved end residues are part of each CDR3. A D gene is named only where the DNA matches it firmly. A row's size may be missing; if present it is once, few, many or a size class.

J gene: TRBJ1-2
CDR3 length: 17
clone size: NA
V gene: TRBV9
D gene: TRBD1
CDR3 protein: CASSVSFVGQGAYGYTF
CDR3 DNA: TGTGCCAGCAGCGTATCCTTCGTAGGACAGGGAGCCTATGGCTACACCTTC

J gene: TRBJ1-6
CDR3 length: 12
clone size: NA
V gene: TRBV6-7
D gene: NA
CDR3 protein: CASRVENSPLHF
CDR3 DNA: TGTGCCAGCAGGGTAGAAAATTCACCCCTCCACTTT

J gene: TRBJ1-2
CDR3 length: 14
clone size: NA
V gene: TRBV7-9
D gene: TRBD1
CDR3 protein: CASSLYQGADGYTF
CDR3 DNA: TGTGCCAGCAGCCTTTACCAGGGGGCGGACGGCTACACCTTC

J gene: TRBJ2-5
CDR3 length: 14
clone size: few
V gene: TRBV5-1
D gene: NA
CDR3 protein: CASSLYAAGETQYF
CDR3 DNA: TGCGCCAGCAGCTTGTATGCGGCGGGGGAGACCCAGTACTTC

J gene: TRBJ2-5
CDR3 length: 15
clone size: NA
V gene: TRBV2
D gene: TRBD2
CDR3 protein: CASSRRTSAVETQYF
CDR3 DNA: TGTGCCAGCAGTAGACGGACTAGCGCGGTGGAGACCCAGTACTTC

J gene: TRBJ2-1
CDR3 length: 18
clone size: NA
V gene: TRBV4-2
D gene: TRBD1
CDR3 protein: CASSQGQAGQGALNEQFF
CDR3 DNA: TGTGCCAGCAGCCAAGGCCAGGCGGGACAGGGGGCTTTGAATGAGCAGTTCTTC

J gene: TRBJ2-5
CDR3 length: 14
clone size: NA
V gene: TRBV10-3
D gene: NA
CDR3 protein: CAISQADRIETQYF
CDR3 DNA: TGTGCCATCAGCCAGGCTGACAGGATTGAGACCCAGTACTTC

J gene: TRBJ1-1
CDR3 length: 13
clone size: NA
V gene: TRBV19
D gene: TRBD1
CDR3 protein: CASSKDRGSEAFF
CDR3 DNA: TGTGCCAGTAGTAAGGACAGGGGAAGTGAAGCTTTCTTT

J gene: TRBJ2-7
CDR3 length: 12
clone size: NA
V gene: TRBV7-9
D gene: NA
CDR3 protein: CASSLAEDEQYF
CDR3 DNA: TGTGCCAGCAGCTTAGCCGAGGACGAGCAGTACTTC

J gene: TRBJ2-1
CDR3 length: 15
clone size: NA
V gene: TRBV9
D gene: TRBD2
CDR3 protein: CASSVVAGPYNEQFF
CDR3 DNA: TGTGCCAGCAGCGTAGTAGCGGGGCCCTACAATGAGCAGTTCTTC

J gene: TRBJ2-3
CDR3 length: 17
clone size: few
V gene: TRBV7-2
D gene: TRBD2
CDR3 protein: CASSPPGLAGAGDTQYF
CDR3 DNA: TGTGCCAGCAGCCCTCCTGGACTAGCGGGGGCCGGGGATACGCAGTATTTT

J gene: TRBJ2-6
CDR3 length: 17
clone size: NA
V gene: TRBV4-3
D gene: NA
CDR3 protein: CASSIKLSFSGANVLTF
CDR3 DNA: TGCGCCAGCTCAATTAAGTTGAGCTTCTCTGGGGCCAACGTCCTGACTTTC

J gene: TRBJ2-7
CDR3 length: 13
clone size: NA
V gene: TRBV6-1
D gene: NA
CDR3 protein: CASSDGGPYEQYF
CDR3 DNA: TGTGCCAGCAGTGACGGGGGACCCTACGAGCAGTACTTC

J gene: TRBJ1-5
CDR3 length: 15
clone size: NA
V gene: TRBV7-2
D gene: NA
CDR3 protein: CASSLAPGVDQPQHF
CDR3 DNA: TGTGCCAGCAGCTTAGCGCCAGGGGTCGATCAGCCCCAGCATTTT

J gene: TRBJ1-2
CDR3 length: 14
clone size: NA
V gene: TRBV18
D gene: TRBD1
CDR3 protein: CASSPGQGVFGYTF
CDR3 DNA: TGTGCCAGCTCACCCGGACAGGGGGTCTTTGGCTACACCTTC

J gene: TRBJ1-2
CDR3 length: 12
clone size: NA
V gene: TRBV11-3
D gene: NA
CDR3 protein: CASSLGGVGYTF
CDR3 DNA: TGTGCCAGCAGCTTAGGCGGGGTTGGCTACACCTTC

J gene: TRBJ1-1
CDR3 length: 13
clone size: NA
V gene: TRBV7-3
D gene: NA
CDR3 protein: CASSFYRDTEAFF
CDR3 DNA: TGTGCCAGCAGCTTCTATCGGGACACTGAAGCTTTCTTT

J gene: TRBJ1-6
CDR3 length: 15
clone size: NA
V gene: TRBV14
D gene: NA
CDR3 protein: CASSLRGGVNSPLHF
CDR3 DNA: TGTGCCAGCAGCCTCCGGGGAGGGGTCAATTCACCCCTCCACTTT

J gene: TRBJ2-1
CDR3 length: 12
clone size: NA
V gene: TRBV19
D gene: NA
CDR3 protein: CATVGGYNEQFF
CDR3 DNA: TGTGCCACGGTGGGGGGTTACAATGAGCAGTTCTTC

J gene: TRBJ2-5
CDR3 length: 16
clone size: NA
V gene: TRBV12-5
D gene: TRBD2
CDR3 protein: CASTGTSGFGGETQYF
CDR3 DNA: TGTGCTAGCACCGGGACTAGCGGGTTCGGGGGGGAGACCCAGTACTTC

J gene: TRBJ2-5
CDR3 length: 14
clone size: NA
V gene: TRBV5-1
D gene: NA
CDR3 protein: CASSLVGPQETQYF
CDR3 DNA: TGCGCCAGCAGCTTGGTTGGGCCCCAAGAGACCCAGTACTTC

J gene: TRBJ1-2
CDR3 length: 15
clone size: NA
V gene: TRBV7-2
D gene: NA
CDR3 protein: CASSLAGTPNYGYTF
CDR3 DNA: TGTGCCAGCAGCTTAGCGGGGACACCAAACTATGGCTACACCTTC

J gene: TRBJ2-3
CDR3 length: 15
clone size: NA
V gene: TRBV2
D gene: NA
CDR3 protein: CASSGWRGSTDTQYF
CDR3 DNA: TGTGCCAGCAGTGGATGGCGGGGTAGCACAGATACGCAGTATTTT

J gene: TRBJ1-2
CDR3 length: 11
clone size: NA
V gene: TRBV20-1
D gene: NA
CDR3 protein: CSAPRDSGYTF
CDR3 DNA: TGCAGTGCTCCTCGGGATTCTGGCTACACCTTC

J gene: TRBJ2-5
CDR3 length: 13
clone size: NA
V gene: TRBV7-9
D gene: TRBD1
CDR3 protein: CASSFRGRETQYF
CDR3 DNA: TGTGCCAGCAGCTTCAGGGGGCGGGAGACCCAGTACTTC

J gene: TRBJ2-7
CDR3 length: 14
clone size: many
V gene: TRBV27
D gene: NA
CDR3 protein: CASSLQRFSYEQYF
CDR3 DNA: TGTGCCAGCAGTTTACAACGGTTCTCCTACGAGCAGTACTTC

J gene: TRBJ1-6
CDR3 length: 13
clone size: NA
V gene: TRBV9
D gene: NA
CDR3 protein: CASSLDWNSPLHF
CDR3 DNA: TGTGCCAGCAGTCTGGACTGGAATTCACCCCTCCACTTT

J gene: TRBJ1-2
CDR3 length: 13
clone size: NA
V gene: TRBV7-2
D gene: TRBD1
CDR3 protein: CASSRDSSYGYTF
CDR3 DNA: TGTGCCAGCAGCCGGGACAGTTCCTATGGCTACACCTTC

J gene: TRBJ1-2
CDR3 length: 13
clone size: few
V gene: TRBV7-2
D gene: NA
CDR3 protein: CASSLDPGLGYTF
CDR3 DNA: TGTGCCAGCAGCTTAGATCCGGGACTTGGCTACACCTTC

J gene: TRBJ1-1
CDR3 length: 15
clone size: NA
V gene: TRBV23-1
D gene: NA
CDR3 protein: CASSHRVGGYTEAFF
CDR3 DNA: TGCGCCAGCAGTCACCGCGTCGGGGGTTACACTGAAGCTTTCTTT

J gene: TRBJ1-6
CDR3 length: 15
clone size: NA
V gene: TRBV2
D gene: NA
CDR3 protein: CASSGQGILHSPLHF
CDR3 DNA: TGTGCCAGCAGTGGCCAGGGGATTCTACATTCACCCCTCCACTTT

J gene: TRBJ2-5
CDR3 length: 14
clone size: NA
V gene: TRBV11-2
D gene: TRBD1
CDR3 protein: CASSLRTGKETQYF
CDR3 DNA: TGTGCCAGCAGCTTACGGACAGGGAAAGAGACCCAGTACTTC